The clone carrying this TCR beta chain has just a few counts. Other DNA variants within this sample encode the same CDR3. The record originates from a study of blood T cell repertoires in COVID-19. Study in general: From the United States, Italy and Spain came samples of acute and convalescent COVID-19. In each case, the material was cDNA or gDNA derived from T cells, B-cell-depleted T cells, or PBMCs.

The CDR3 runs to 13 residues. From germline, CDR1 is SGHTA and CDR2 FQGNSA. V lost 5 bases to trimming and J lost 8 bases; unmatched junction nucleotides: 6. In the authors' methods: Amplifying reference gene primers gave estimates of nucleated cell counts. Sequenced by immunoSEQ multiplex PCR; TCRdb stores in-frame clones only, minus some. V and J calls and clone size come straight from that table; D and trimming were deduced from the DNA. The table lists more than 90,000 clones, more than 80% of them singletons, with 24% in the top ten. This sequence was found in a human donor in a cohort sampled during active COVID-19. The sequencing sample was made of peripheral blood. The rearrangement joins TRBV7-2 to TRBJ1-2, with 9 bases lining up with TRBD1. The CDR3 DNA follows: TGTGCCAGCAGCCCCGGGACAGGGTGGGGCTACACCTTC. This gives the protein CASSPGTGWGYTF.